These 25 T cell receptor beta chains originate from one sample sequenced in a study of T cell repertoires in cytomegalovirus infection. TCRdb re-called the reads with MiXCR, one entry per CDR3 protein. The sample shows roughly 110,000 distinct CDR3 sequences, over 30% of them seen only once. These receptors' antigens are unknown. The sequenced sample was CD8+ T cells from cultured PBMCs, obtained from culture after CMV antigen stimulation. These TCRs come from a human donor in good health (CMV status not recorded). Some clones in this sample may be carry-over from other donors' samples.

V is TRBV7-8 and J is TRBJ1-2; D not certain. The length of the CDR3 is 14 residues. Trimming took 2 bases from V and 1 from J, leaving 8 bases between them. Germline V lookup: CDR1 SGHVS, CDR2 FQNEAQ. CDR3 bases: TGTGCCAGCAGCTTATACAGCGATAACTATGGCTACACCTTC. Encoded protein: CASSLYSDNYGYTF.

The count of this clonotype is one. The chain uses TRBV28 and TRBJ1-5; D uncertain. The CDR3 runs 20 residues. V was shortened by 3 bases and J by 2 bases, with 26 bases between the two germline ends. Germline CDR1 reads MDHEN; CDR2 reads SYDVKM. The CDR3 bases are TGTGCCAGCAGTTTTTTAAAGGTGCGGCGGTTTGGAGATCGCAATCAGCCCCAGCATTTT. Its translation is CASSFLKVRRFGDRNQPQHF.

In its sample, this clonotype was seen a few times. This rearrangement joins TRBV27 to TRBJ1-3; 7 bases line up with TRBD1. The CDR3 sequence is 15 residues long. Trimming cost V 6 bases and J 2 bases; bases outside gene matches: 7. Germline V lookup: CDR1 MNHEY, CDR2 SMNVEV (reference sequence). The CDR3 here is CASSRTGWPGNTIYF. CDR3 sequence (DNA): TGTGCCAGCAGCAGGACAGGTTGGCCTGGAAACACCATATATTTT.

This chain joins TRBV19 and TRBJ2-1; D possibly corresponds to TRBD2 (6 bases). Germline V gene data show CDR1 as LNHDA and CDR2 as SQIVND (reference sequence). The V end lost 4 bases, the J end lost 7 bases, and 17 bases lay between the germline ends. The CDR3 is 15 amino acids. CDR3 residues: CASSTIRDLINEQFF. Here the CDR3 DNA reads TGTGCCAGTAGTACAATCCGGGACTTAATTAATGAGCAGTTCTTC.

This clonotype showed up just a few times. V usage is TRBV7-2 and J usage is TRBJ2-1; 10 bases are shared with TRBD2. Per the germline V gene, CDR1 is SGHTA and CDR2 is FQGNSA. The CDR3 consists of 15 residues. V lost 3 bases and J lost 10; bases outside the gene matches: 9. This CDR3 reads CASSLSWELAGEQFF. CDR3 nucleotides: TGTGCCAGCAGCTTGAGTTGGGAACTAGCGGGGGAGCAGTTCTTC. Full variable domain (rest looked up from reference TRBV7-2 and TRBJ2-1): GAGVSQSPSNKVTEKGKDVELRCDPISGHTALYWYRQSLGQGLEFLIYFQGNSAPDKSGLPSDRFSAERTGGSVSTLTIQRTQQEDSAVYLCASSLSWELAGEQFFGPGTRLTVL.

The J gene is TRBJ1-5, the V gene TRBV3-1; D unclear. Between the trimmed V and J ends, which lost 2 bases and 7 bases, there was a span of 6 bases. The germline V gene has CDR1 LGHDT and CDR2 YNNKEL (reference sequence). This CDR3 is built from 12 residues. CDR3 DNA sequence: TGTGCCAGCAGCCAACAGGACCAGCCCCAGCATTTT. Its protein product is CASSQQDQPQHF.

The chain employs TRBV27 and TRBJ2-5; TRBD1 matches 10 bases. Germline lookup yields CDR1 MNHEY and CDR2 SMNVEV (reference sequence). V trimming: 5 bases; J trimming: 5 bases; junction bases outside the gene matches: 14. The CDR3 consists of 17 residues. CDR3 amino acids: CASSTLEGTGVGETQYF. The CDR3 DNA reads as TGTGCCAGCAGTACTCTAGAAGGGACAGGGGTAGGGGAGACCCAGTACTTC.

This clonotype was counted at least ten times. V gene TRBV28 combines with J gene TRBJ1-2; no definite D call. The CDR3 has 13 amino acids. V was clipped by 6 bases and J by 2 bases, with 10 bases between them. The germline CDR1 and CDR2 sequences are MDHEN and SYDVKM. This chain's CDR3 is CASSLGVNYGYTF. The CDR3 DNA sequence: TGTGCCAGCAGCTTAGGAGTAAACTATGGCTACACCTTC.

The V gene is TRBV2, the J gene TRBJ2-1, with unresolved D. The CDR3 runs to 10 residues. Trimming took 4 bases from V and 9 from J, leaving 4 bases between them. Germline assignment: CDR1 SNHLY and CDR2 FYNNEI. In nucleotides, the CDR3 is TGTGCCAGCAGTGGTGTTGAGCAGTTCTTC. It is translated as CASSGVEQFF.

This clonotype was seen at least ten times. The chain recombines TRBV10-3 with TRBJ2-7; TRBD1 matches at 12 bases. Germline trimming cut 5 bases from V and 6 bases from J; bases unmatched to any gene: 5. The V gene's germline CDR1 is ENHRY and CDR2 SYGVKD. The CDR3 is made up of 14 amino acids. The chain's CDR3 is CAISPGQGAGEQYF. CDR3 sequence (DNA): TGTGCCATCAGTCCGGGACAGGGGGCAGGCGAGCAGTACTTC.

Only a few counts were recorded for this clonotype. The chain recombines TRBV4-1 with TRBJ2-2, with D possibly TRBD2 on 5 matching bases. Per germline, CDR1 MGHRA and CDR2 YSYEKL. CDR3 length: 13 residues. The V end was cut by 1 base, the J end by 6 bases, with 6 bases between. The CDR3 nucleotides read TGCGCCAGCAGCCAAGTCGGGGCCGGGGAGCTGTTTTTT. This gives the protein CASSQVGAGELFF.

This clonotype occurred a few times. This chain connects TRBV11-1 to TRBJ1-1; no firm D call. The ends were cut back, 4 bases at V and 2 bases at J, with 8 bases in the middle. The CDR3 loop spans 13 amino acids. CDR1 is SGHAT and CDR2 is FQDESV in the germline V gene (reference sequence). The CDR3 nucleotides are TGTGCCAGCAGCTACACAGTTAACACTGAAGCTTTCTTT. It is translated as CASSYTVNTEAFF.

The chain carries TRBV4-1 and TRBJ2-7; 13 positions match TRBD2. The CDR3 contains 16 residues. CDR1 MGHRA and CDR2 YSYEKL come from the germline V gene. With 5 bases clipped from V and 1 base from J, the junction kept 5 bases outside the gene matches. The CDR3 here is CASSYGTSGASYEQYF. The CDR3, as DNA: TGCGCCAGCAGCTATGGGACTAGCGGGGCGTCCTACGAGCAGTACTTC.

This clonotype showed up many times. This rearrangement joins TRBV7-9 to TRBJ2-1; D is unclear. The germline gives CDR1 SEHNR, CDR2 FQNEAQ (reference sequence). Trimming removed 3 bases at V and 3 bases at J, with 6 bases between. This CDR3 is 13 amino acids long. The CDR3: CASSLDGYNEQFF. CDR3 nucleotides: TGTGCCAGCAGCTTGGACGGCTACAATGAGCAGTTCTTC.

On this clonotype: It may be a read error: a sequence one base away is much more abundant. The chain joins TRBV5-1 to TRBJ2-5; a possible D gene is TRBD1 (5 bases). CDR1 is SGHRS and CDR2 is YFSETQ in the germline V gene. The CDR3 loop spans 17 amino acids. Trimming removed 3 bases from V and 0 bases from J, with 18 bases in between. CDR3 protein: CASSSRTILDYQETQYF. The CDR3 nucleotides read TGCGCCAGCAGCTCCCGGACAATTTTAGATTACCAAGAGACCCAGTACTTC.

The chain carries TRBV12-3 or TRBV12-4 and TRBJ1-2; 7 nucleotides match TRBD1. Unmatched junction bases numbered 5, after V lost 6 bases and J lost 4 bases. This CDR3 contains 13 residues. This CDR3 is CASSPGTVYGYTF. CDR3 sequence (DNA): TGTGCCAGCAGCCCCGGGACAGTCTATGGCTACACCTTC.

This clonotype appeared many times. The chain couples TRBV25-1 to TRBJ2-1; 7 nucleotides line up with TRBD1. J gave up 7 bases and V 1 base, and 1 base lay outside the gene matches. This CDR3 spans 13 amino acids. CDR1 is MGHDK and CDR2 is SYGVNS in the germline V gene. The CDR3 DNA follows: TGTGCCAGCAGTGAATGGGGACAGAATGAGCAGTTCTTC. It translates to CASSEWGQNEQFF.

V gene TRBV20-1 combines with J gene TRBJ1-2, with 8 bases fitting TRBD1. This CDR3 spans 13 amino acids. Germline values: CDR1 DFQATT, CDR2 SNEGSKA (reference sequence). The CDR3 DNA reads as TGCAGCCCTAGACAGGGGAACGACTATGGCTACACCTTC. As protein: CSPRQGNDYGYTF.

The V call is TRBV12-5, the J call TRBJ2-6; the match to TRBD2 covers 13 bases. CDR3 length: 23 amino acids. Per the germline V gene, CDR1 is LGHNT and CDR2 is FRNRAP. The junction had 19 bases not matched to a gene; V was cut back by 4 bases and J by 1 base. The CDR3 DNA sequence: TGTGCTAGTGGTTCCGACCTTGGGACTAGCGGGGTCGTTCTTCTTTCTGGGGCCAACGTCCTGACTTTC. Residues: CASGSDLGTSGVVLLSGANVLTF.

A word on this clonotype: A much larger clone lies a single base off, so this may be a read error. Here the CDR3 omits its conserved ending phenylalanine or tryptophan, so a read error is the likely source. This chain links TRBV7-6 with TRBJ2-7, with 9 bases that match TRBD2. CDR1 is SGHVS, CDR2 FNYEAQ, per germline. This CDR3 has 14 residues. The V segment lost 1 base and the J segment 4 bases; nucleotides outside the gene matches: 2. The CDR3 is CASSLVLAGYEQYL. The DNA of the CDR3 is TGTGCCAGCAGCTTAGTGCTAGCGGGGTACGAGCAGTACTTA.

Note on this clonotype: Germline is not matched at one junction end, which may reflect a read error. The chain joins TRBV7-1 to TRBJ1-6; maybe TRBD1 (5 bases). TRBV7-1 carries the ORF label, with uncertain function. There are 17 residues in the CDR3. Here the CDR3 reads CASSPAPSETDGSPLHF. The CDR3, as DNA: TGTGCCAGCAGCCCAGCGCCCTCCGAGACAGATGGTTCACCCCTCCACTTT.

The chain employs TRBV6-6 and TRBJ2-7; the D gene could be TRBD1 or TRBD2 (5 bases each). V was cut by 7 bases and J by 2 bases, with 18 bases left in between. Germline assignment: CDR1 MNHNY and CDR2 SVGAGI (reference sequence). This CDR3 contains 15 residues. CDR3 in DNA: TGTGCCAGCAACATACTGGGGGATCAAACCTACGAGCAGTACTTC. It codes for CASNILGDQTYEQYF.

The V and J genes are TRBV5-1 and TRBJ2-2, with D perhaps TRBD1 (5 bases). The CDR3 length is 16 residues. Trimming removed 0 bases from V and 2 bases from J, with 11 bases in between. In germline, CDR1 is SGHRS, CDR2 YFSETQ. CDR3 sequence reads: CASSLALRVNTGELFF. CDR3 sequence (DNA): TGCGCCAGCAGCTTGGCCCTCAGGGTTAACACCGGGGAGCTGTTTTTT.

The sample holds a few counts of this clonotype. V and J are TRBV19 and TRBJ2-1; 9 bases agree with TRBD1. CDR1 is LNHDA and CDR2 is SQIVND in the germline V gene (reference sequence). The CDR3 length is 15 residues. The V and J ends lost 3 bases and 9 bases, in that order; junction bases with no gene match: 9. The CDR3 coding sequence is TGTGCCAGTAGTATTTGGACAGGGGATGAGGGTGAGCAGTTCTTC. Amino acid sequence: CASSIWTGDEGEQFF.

V gene TRBV3-1 combines with J gene TRBJ2-5; D is perhaps TRBD1 or TRBD2 (6 bases each). CDR1 and CDR2 (germline): LGHDT, YNNKEL (reference sequence). Trimming removed 0 bases from V and 3 bases from J, with 26 bases in between. The CDR3 sequence is 20 residues long. The CDR3: CASSQDPFRVGGQQKETQYF. The CDR3, as DNA: TGTGCCAGCAGCCAAGATCCGTTCCGAGTAGGGGGGCAGCAAAAAGAGACCCAGTACTTC.